The clone carrying this T cell receptor beta chain was counted ten times or more. TCRdb re-called the 5' RACE reads through MiXCR, storing one row per CDR3 protein. The top ten hold approximately 5.9% of the sample, which has 150,000 to 200,000 distinct CDR3 sequences, roughly 30% seen once. These data originate in a study of CD8 T cells in ankylosing spondylitis. The CDR3 extends over 15 amino acids. The ends were cut back, 9 bases at V and 4 bases at J, with 19 bases in the middle. The germline CDR1 and CDR2 sequences are SGHTA and FQGTGA. The sample comprised synovial fluid, either unsorted or a sorted T cell fraction (not recorded which). The source is a male donor with ankylosing spondylitis. The chain has TRBV7-3 and TRBJ2-1; perhaps TRBD1 as D (5 bases). The CDR3 loop reads CARGVSGQPYNEQFF. As DNA, the CDR3 is TGTGCCAGAGGGGTTAGTGGCCAGCCTTACAATGAGCAGTTCTTC.